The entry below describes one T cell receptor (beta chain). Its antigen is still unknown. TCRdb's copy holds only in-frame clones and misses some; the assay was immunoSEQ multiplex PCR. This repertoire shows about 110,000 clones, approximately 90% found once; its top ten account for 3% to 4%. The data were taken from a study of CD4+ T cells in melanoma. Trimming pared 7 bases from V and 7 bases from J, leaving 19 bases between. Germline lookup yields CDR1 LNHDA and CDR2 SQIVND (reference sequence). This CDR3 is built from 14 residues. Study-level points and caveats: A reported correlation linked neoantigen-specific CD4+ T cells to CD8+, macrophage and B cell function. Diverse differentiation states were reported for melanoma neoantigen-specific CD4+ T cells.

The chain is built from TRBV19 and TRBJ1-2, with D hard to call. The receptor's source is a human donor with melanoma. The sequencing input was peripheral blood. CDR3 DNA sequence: TGTGCCAGTAACAAGGCAGCTGGCCTTGGTGGCTACACCTTC. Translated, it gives CASNKAAGLGGYTF.